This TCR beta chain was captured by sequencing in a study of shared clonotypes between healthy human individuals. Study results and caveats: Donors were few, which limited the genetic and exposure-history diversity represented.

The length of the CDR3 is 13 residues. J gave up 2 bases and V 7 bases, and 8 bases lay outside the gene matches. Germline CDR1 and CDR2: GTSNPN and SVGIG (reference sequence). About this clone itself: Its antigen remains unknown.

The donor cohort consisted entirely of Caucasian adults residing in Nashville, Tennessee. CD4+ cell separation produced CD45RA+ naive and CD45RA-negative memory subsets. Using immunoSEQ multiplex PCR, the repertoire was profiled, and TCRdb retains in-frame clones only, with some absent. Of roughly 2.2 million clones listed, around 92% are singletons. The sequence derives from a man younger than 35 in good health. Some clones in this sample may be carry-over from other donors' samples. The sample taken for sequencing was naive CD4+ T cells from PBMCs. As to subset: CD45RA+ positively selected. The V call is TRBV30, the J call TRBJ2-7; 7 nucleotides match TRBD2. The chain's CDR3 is CAFTSSGPYEQYF. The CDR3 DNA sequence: TGTGCCTTCACTTCTAGCGGCCCCTACGAGCAGTACTTC.